These 21 T cell receptor beta chains were sequenced from one sample in a study of blood T cells in healthy people across ages. The use of a sample-barcoded 5' primer and a J-beta primer mix characterized a second PCR of 7 to 11 cycles. TCRdb used MiXCR to reprocess the 5' RACE reads, holding one entry per CDR3 protein. The sample records more than 1 million distinct CDR3 sequences, 40% to 55% being singletons. Source material: blood. Receptors were obtained from a woman in her fifties or sixties in good health.

The rearrangement uses TRBV3-1 and TRBJ2-3, with no clear D. Per germline, CDR1 LGHDT and CDR2 YNNKEL (reference sequence). The ends were cut back, 0 bases at V and 6 bases at J, with 7 bases in the middle. The CDR3 loop spans 13 amino acids. CDR3 region: CASSQDLLDTQYF. The CDR3 DNA sequence: TGTGCCAGCAGCCAAGACTTGTTGGATACGCAGTATTTT.

V and J are TRBV2 and TRBJ2-7; TRBD1 matches 8 bases. Germline-derived CDR1 and CDR2 are SNHLY and FYNNEI. V was pared by 6 bases and J by 0 bases, with 4 bases of the junction left unmatched. The CDR3 has 14 residues. CDR3 region: CASRRGQDSYEQYF. CDR3 in DNA: TGTGCCAGCAGAAGGGGACAGGACTCCTACGAGCAGTACTTC.

This clonotype was picked up a small number of times. This chain connects TRBV27 to TRBJ2-7; 12 nucleotides agree with TRBD2. Germline V gene lookup returns CDR1 MNHEY and CDR2 SMNVEV (reference sequence). Trimming cost V 6 bases and J 7 bases; bases outside gene matches: 10. The CDR3 contains 15 residues. This CDR3 is CASRRRLAGAWEQYF. CDR3 bases: TGTGCCAGCAGGCGTCGACTAGCGGGAGCTTGGGAGCAGTACTTC.

V and J are TRBV12-3 or TRBV12-4 and TRBJ1-2; D call uncertain. V lost 2 bases and J lost 8, with 12 bases in between. This CDR3 has 13 residues. The CDR3 spells CASSLNFLAGYTF. The CDR3, as DNA: TGTGCCAGCAGTTTAAATTTCCTGGCGGGCTACACCTTC.

V and J are TRBV10-3 and TRBJ1-2, with D unclear. The CDR3 length is 13 residues. The V gene's germline CDR1 is ENHRY and CDR2 SYGVKD. Between the trimmed V and J ends, which lost 10 bases and 4 bases, there was a span of 16 bases. The CDR3 sequence is CATLEDESYGYTF. In DNA form, the CDR3 reads TGTGCCACTCTGGAGGACGAGAGCTATGGCTACACCTTC.

The chain combines TRBV29-1 with TRBJ2-1; 9 nucleotides agree with TRBD2. The ends lost 2 bases at V and 7 bases at J; junction bases unmatched: 6. Germline V gives CDR1 SQVTM, CDR2 ANQGSEA. The CDR3 spans 14 residues. In DNA form, the CDR3 reads TGCAGCGTTGAAAGAGCGGGAGGATCGAATGAGCAGTTCTTC. Translation gives CSVERAGGSNEQFF.

This clonotype has more than one count but fewer than ten. The rearrangement uses TRBV5-1 and TRBJ1-2; D is unresolved. Germline CDR1 reads SGHRS; CDR2 reads YFSETQ. This CDR3 is built from 17 residues. Trimming cost V 4 bases and J 0 bases, with 19 bases left between them. CDR3 region: CASSADGDADPNYGYTF. CDR3 bases: TGCGCCAGCAGCGCGGACGGGGATGCCGACCCTAACTATGGCTACACCTTC.

The chain is built from TRBV10-3 and TRBJ2-7; D possibly corresponds to TRBD2 (5 bases). V lost 6 bases, J lost 5 bases, and 11 bases lay in between. The V gene's germline CDR1 is ENHRY and CDR2 SYGVKD. The CDR3 consists of 12 residues. For the CDR3, the DNA is TGTGCCATCAGGAGGGTTGGGGACGAGCAGTACTTC. Translating gives CAIRRVGDEQYF.

In this sample, this clonotype turned up a few times. V is TRBV7-9 and J is TRBJ2-7, with 9 bases that match TRBD2. Per the germline V gene, CDR1 is SEHNR and CDR2 is FQNEAQ (reference sequence). The CDR3 length is 18 residues. After removal of 4 bases from V and 0 bases from J, the junction contained 13 bases not matched to a gene. CDR3 DNA: TGTGCCAGCAGCTCCAGGCTAGCGGGATCGAGGAGCTCCTACGAGCAGTACTTC. Translation gives CASSSRLAGSRSSYEQYF. Looking up the rest from reference TRBV7-9 and TRBJ2-7 gives the full variable domain: DTGVSQNPRHKITKRGQNVTFRCDPISEHNRLYWYRQTLGQGPEFLTYFQNEAQLEKSRLLSDRFSAERPKGSFSTLEIQRTEQGDSAMYLCASSSRLAGSRSSYEQYFGPGTRLTVT.

A few counts support this clonotype. V gene TRBV7-2 combines with J gene TRBJ2-1; TRBD2 agrees at 8 bases. Germline V gene sequence: CDR1 SGHTA, CDR2 FQGNSA. The V gene end was trimmed by 5 bases and the J gene end by 4 bases; junction bases not matched to a gene: 7. The CDR3 loop spans 15 amino acids. Here the CDR3 DNA reads TGTGCCAGCAGCCCGCGGACTAGCTATTACAATGAGCAGTTCTTC. Translated: CASSPRTSYYNEQFF. The full variable domain, completed using reference TRBV7-2 and TRBJ2-1, is GAGVSQSPSNKVTEKGKDVELRCDPISGHTALYWYRQSLGQGLEFLIYFQGNSAPDKSGLPSDRFSAERTGGSVSTLTIQRTQQEDSAVYLCASSPRTSYYNEQFFGPGTRLTVL.

This clonotype came up a few times. The CDR3 loop reads CASRRDRGSYGYTF. The CDR3 DNA follows: TGTGCCAGCAGAAGGGACAGGGGATCATATGGCTACACCTTC. This chain connects TRBV6-6 to TRBJ1-2, with TRBD1 matching over 10 bases. Germline trimming cut 6 bases from V and 5 bases from J; bases unmatched to any gene: 6. The CDR3 is made up of 14 amino acids. CDR1 and CDR2 from the germline V gene are MNHNY and SVGAGI (reference sequence).

The chain uses TRBV7-2 and TRBJ2-1; TRBD2 matches at 10 bases. The germline CDR1 and CDR2 sequences are SGHTA and FQGNSA. The CDR3 is made up of 16 amino acids. The V gene end was trimmed by 5 bases and the J gene end by 5 bases; junction bases not matched to a gene: 9. CDR3 residues: CASSPSAGGPHNEQFF. For the CDR3, the DNA is TGTGCCAGCAGCCCGTCAGCGGGAGGGCCTCACAATGAGCAGTTCTTC.

The chain links TRBV3-1 to TRBJ2-5; D may be TRBD1 (6 bases). The V gene lost 0 bases and the J gene lost 5 bases, with 10 bases spanning the gap. This CDR3 region has 14 residues. Germline lookup yields CDR1 LGHDT and CDR2 YNNKEL (reference sequence). The CDR3 sequence: CASSQDPRGETQYF. CDR3 DNA sequence: TGTGCCAGCAGCCAAGATCCGAGGGGGGAGACCCAGTACTTC.

Remarks on this clonotype: Without the conserved terminal phenylalanine or tryptophan, this CDR3 likely stems from a read error. The rearrangement uses TRBV12-3 or TRBV12-4 and TRBJ2-7; D is possibly TRBD1 (6 bases). V dropped 6 bases and J dropped 6 bases, with 15 bases sitting between them. The CDR3 is 13 amino acids. The CDR3 spells CASRPYPGAEQYL. The CDR3 DNA is TGTGCCAGCAGACCTTATCCAGGGGCCGAGCAGTACTTA.

The chain recombines TRBV5-6 with TRBJ2-1; no firm D call. This CDR3 has 15 residues. The ends were cut back, 2 bases at V and 10 bases at J, with 19 bases in the middle. Germline lookup yields CDR1 SGHDT and CDR2 YYEEEE. The CDR3 reads CASSFRTVDQREQFF. For the CDR3, the DNA is TGTGCCAGCAGCTTCCGGACCGTGGACCAACGAGAGCAGTTCTTC.

This clonotype was observed a few times. The chain joins TRBV6-5 to TRBJ2-2, with D hard to call. CDR1 and CDR2 (germline): MNHEY, SVGAGI. The CDR3 is made up of 14 amino acids. Trimming took 6 bases from V and 1 from J, leaving 9 bases between them. CDR3 sequence (DNA): TGTGCCAGCAGGCAGTGGGGGAACACCGGGGAGCTGTTTTTT. Translating it yields CASRQWGNTGELFF.

This clonotype was picked up a small number of times. The V call is TRBV10-3, the J call TRBJ2-3, with D possibly being TRBD2 (6 bases). CDR3 size: 14 residues. V was pared by 7 bases and J by 3 bases, with 14 bases between. CDR1 and CDR2 from the germline V gene are ENHRY and SYGVKD. The CDR3 bases are TGTGCCATCAAGGGCGGGAATGGGACAGATACGCAGTATTTT. Amino acid sequence: CAIKGGNGTDTQYF.

V usage is TRBV15 and J usage is TRBJ2-3; 9 bases line up with TRBD2. CDR3 length: 19 amino acids. Germline CDR1 reads LNHNV; CDR2 reads YYDKDF (reference sequence). The V gene end was trimmed by 1 base and the J gene end by 2 bases; junction bases not matched to a gene: 13. The CDR3 loop is CATSRGLAGNGGDTDTQYF. In DNA, the CDR3 is TGTGCCACCAGCAGAGGCCTAGCGGGAAACGGTGGTGACACAGATACGCAGTATTTT.

V and J are TRBV25-1 and TRBJ1-4; D is undetermined. V dropped 6 bases and J dropped 8 bases, with 16 bases sitting between them. CDR3 length equals 14 residues. CDR1 and CDR2 (germline): MGHDK, SYGVNS. This CDR3 reads CASRMDGEREKLFF. The CDR3 nucleotides read TGTGCCAGCAGGATGGACGGAGAGAGGGAAAAACTGTTTTTT.

The chain has TRBV11-3 and TRBJ2-1, with D possibly being TRBD1 (6 bases). Trimming left V 5 bases short and J 6 bases short, with 23 bases between. The CDR3 is made up of 17 amino acids. Looked up from germline, CDR1 is SGHNT and CDR2 is YENEEA. This CDR3 is CASSRYTGPEGPNEQFF. The CDR3 DNA reads as TGTGCCAGCAGCCGTTATACAGGGCCCGAAGGGCCCAATGAGCAGTTCTTC.

Concerning this clonotype itself: A much larger clone sits a single nucleotide away, making a read error possible. This rearrangement joins TRBV5-1 to TRBJ2-1, with TRBD2 matching over 10 bases. The DNA end favors TRBJ2-7, so the J call may be wrong. CDR1 is SGHRS and CDR2 is YFSETQ in the germline V gene. The CDR3 is 17 residues long. The CDR3 bases are TGCGCCAGCAGCCTACCAACCCGGACTAGCGGCTACAATGAGCAGTACTTC. The encoded protein is CASSLPTRTSGYNEQYF.